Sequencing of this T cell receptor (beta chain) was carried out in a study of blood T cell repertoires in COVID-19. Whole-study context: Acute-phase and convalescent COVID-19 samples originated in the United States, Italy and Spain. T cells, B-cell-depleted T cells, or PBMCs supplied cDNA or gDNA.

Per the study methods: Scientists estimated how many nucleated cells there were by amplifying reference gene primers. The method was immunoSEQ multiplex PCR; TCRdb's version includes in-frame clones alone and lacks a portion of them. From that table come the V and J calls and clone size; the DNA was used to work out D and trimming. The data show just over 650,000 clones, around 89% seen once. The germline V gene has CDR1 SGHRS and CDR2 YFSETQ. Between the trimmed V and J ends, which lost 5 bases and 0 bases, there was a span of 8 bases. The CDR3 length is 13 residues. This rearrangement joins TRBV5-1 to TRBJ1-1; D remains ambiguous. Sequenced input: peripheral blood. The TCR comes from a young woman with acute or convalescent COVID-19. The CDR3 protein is CASRSRMNTEAFF. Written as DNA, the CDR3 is TGCGCCAGCAGGTCTAGAATGAACACTGAAGCTTTCTTT.